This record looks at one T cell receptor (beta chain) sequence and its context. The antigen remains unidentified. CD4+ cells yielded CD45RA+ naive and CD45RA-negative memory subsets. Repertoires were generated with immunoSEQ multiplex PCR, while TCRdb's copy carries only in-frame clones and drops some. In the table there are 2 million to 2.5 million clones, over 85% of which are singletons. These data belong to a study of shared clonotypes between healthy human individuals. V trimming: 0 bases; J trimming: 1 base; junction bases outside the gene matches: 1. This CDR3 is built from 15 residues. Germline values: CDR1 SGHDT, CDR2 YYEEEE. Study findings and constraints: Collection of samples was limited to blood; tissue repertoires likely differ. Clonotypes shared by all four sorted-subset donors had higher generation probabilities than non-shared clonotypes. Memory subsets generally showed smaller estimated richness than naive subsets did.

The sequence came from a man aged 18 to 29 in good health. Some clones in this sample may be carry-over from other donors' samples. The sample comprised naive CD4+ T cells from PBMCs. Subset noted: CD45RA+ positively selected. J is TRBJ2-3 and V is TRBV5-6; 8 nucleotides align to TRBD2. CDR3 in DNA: TGTGCCAGCAGCTTGGTGGGACTAGGCACAGATACGCAGTATTTT. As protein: CASSLVGLGTDTQYF.